The entry below describes one TCR beta chain. Its target is not known. The data stem from a study of shared clonotypes between healthy human individuals. Study outcomes and limitations: The donor pool, a small one, limited the genetic and exposure-history diversity represented.

Replicate PCRs run on sorted subsets employed around 200 ng DNA, 25,000 to 35,000 T cell genomes. Sequencing was performed with immunoSEQ multiplex PCR; in TCRdb, only in-frame clones are kept and a portion is missing. The sample contains about 380,000 clones, roughly 96% of which appear only once. There are 12 residues in the CDR3. CD8 memory pooled CD45RO+ cells and CCR7-negative CD45RA+ TemRA cells. This TCR came from a man younger than 40 in good health. Sequences were obtained from memory CD8+ T cells sorted from blood. Subset indicated: CD45RO+ cells pooled with CCR7-negative TemRA cells. The genes are TRBV21-1 and TRBJ2-7; whether TRBD1, the table's D call, matches the DNA was not checked. TRBV21-1 is labeled a pseudogene. The CDR3 spells CASRDIFYEQYF. The CDR3 DNA is TGTGCCAGCAGGGACATTTTCTACGAGCAGTACTTC.